These T cell receptor beta chains were read from a single sample in a study of T cell responses to AZD1222 COVID-19 vaccine. The data were produced by immunoSEQ multiplex PCR, yet TCRdb's version contains in-frame clones alone and is incomplete. This sample yields roughly 80,000 clones, of which around nine tenths are seen a single time; roughly 4.8% belongs to the top ten. The sequences come from peripheral blood, collected on day 0 of MenACWY control vaccination. The origin of the receptors is an adult in good health. Each CDR3 is given with its conserved first and last residue. The D gene is left open where the match is weak. For some rows the clone size is stated as once, few or many, or as a class when expanded; others skip it.

D gene	clone size	V gene	J gene	CDR3 protein	CDR3 DNA
TRBD1	NA	TRBV28	TRBJ1-1	CASSRPRTGATEAFF	TGTGCCAGCAGTCGACCGAGGACAGGGGCCACTGAAGCTTTCTTT
NA	NA	TRBV7-6	TRBJ2-3	CASSLAQTDTQYF	TGTGCCAGCAGCTTAGCCCAGACAGATACGCAGTATTTT
NA	NA	TRBV19	TRBJ1-4	CASSKRLTTNEKLFF	TGTGCCAGTAGTAAAAGACTCACAACTAATGAAAAACTGTTTTTT
NA	NA	TRBV7-6	TRBJ2-1	CASSLVADLYNEQFF	TGTGCCAGCAGCTTAGTGGCGGACCTCTACAATGAGCAGTTCTTC
TRBD1	few	TRBV29-1	TRBJ1-1	CSVGGRSTEAFF	TGCAGCGTAGGGGGCAGGTCGACTGAAGCTTTCTTT
NA	NA	TRBV7-3	TRBJ2-7	CASSSLRSKYF	TGTGCCAGCAGCTCCCTTAGAAGCAAGTACTTC
TRBD1	NA	TRBV11-2	TRBJ2-3	CASSLGTGPDTQYF	TGTGCCAGCAGCTTAGGGACAGGCCCAGATACGCAGTATTTT
NA	NA	TRBV10-3	TRBJ2-3	CAISSGDPATDTQYF	TGTGCCATCAGCTCCGGTGATCCCGCCACAGATACGCAGTATTTT
TRBD1	NA	TRBV5-6	TRBJ1-6	CASSRDGQGLPPLHF	TGTGCCAGCAGCCGGGACGGACAGGGTCTTCCACCCCTCCACTTT
TRBD1	NA	TRBV30	TRBJ2-3	CAYWDRGSDTQYF	TGTGCCTATTGGGACAGGGGATCCGATACGCAGTATTTT
TRBD1	NA	TRBV5-4	TRBJ1-3	CASSLKQGAAGNTIYF	TGTGCCAGCAGCTTGAAACAGGGGGCCGCGGGAAACACCATATATTTT
NA	NA	TRBV6-5	TRBJ2-3	CASMATDTQYF	TGTGCCAGCATGGCCACAGATACGCAGTATTTT
NA	NA	TRBV30	TRBJ2-7	CACKPQVREQYF	TGTGCCTGCAAGCCCCAGGTGCGAGAGCAGTACTTC
NA	NA	TRBV19	TRBJ1-1	CASRNDEAFF	TGTGCCAGCCGGAACGATGAAGCTTTCTTT
NA	NA	TRBV30	TRBJ1-2	CASGGYGYTF	TGTGCCTCCGGGGGGTATGGCTACACCTTC